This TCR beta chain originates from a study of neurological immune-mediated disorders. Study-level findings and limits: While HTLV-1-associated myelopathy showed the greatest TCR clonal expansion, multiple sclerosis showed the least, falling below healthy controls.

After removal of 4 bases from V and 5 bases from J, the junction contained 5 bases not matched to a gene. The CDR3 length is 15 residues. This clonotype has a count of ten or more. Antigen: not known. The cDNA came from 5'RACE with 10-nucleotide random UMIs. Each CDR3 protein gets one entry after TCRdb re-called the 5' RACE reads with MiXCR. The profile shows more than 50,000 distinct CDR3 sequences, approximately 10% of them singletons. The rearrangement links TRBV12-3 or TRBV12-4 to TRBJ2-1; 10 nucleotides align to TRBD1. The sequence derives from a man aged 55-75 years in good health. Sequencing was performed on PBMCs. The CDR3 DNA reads TGTGCCAGCAGTTCTCGACAGGGGGCTAACAATGAGCAGTTCTTC. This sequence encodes CASSSRQGANNEQFF.